The source of this TCR beta chain is a study of shared clonotypes between healthy human individuals. Donors included only healthy HIV-negative adults lacking recent acute infections or vaccinations. A CD45RA+ naive subset and a CD45RA-negative memory subset were split from CD4+ cells. Each cell subset's genomic DNA was divided evenly among several immunoSEQ plates. Clones were sequenced by immunoSEQ multiplex PCR, and TCRdb holds only the in-frame ones, with some missing. The sample holds over 2 million clones, about 95% seen once. The sequencing sample was made of naive CD4+ T cells sorted from blood. Sample subset: CD45RA+ positively selected. This sequence was found in a man younger than 30 in good health.

The CDR3 DNA reads as TGTGCCAGCAGTCCCAGGGGTTTCCACGAGCAGTACTTC. It specifies CASSPRGFHEQYF. The chain joins TRBV11-2 to TRBJ2-7; tentative D call: TRBD1 (6 bases). Germline V gives CDR1 SGHAT, CDR2 FQNNGV. The germline V and J ends were trimmed by 6 bases and 5 bases, with 14 bases remaining between them. The CDR3 runs 13 residues.